The 23 T cell receptor beta chains below all came from one sample that was sequenced in a study of glioma-infiltrating T cells after dendritic cell vaccination. Clones were read by immunoSEQ multiplex PCR, and TCRdb kept only the in-frame ones, dropping some. The sample shows about 96,000 clones, 79% of them seen only once. The sequences come from blood, collected before dendritic cell vaccination. These receptors originate from a human donor with glioblastoma.

The chain combines TRBV28 with TRBJ1-4; 10 nucleotides align to TRBD1. Germline assignment: CDR1 MDHEN and CDR2 SYDVKM. The CDR3 loop spans 15 amino acids. The V segment lost 6 bases and the J segment 10 bases; nucleotides outside the gene matches: 11. Written as DNA, the CDR3 is TGTGCCAGCAGACCACCCGGGACAGGGGCTGGAAAACTGTTTTTT. The encoded protein is CASRPPGTGAGKLFF.

This clone came up once. The V and J genes are TRBV9 and TRBJ2-1; D possibly corresponds to TRBD1 (7 bases). Deletions cut 0 bases from V and 7 bases from J, with 23 bases between. From germline, CDR1 is SGDLS and CDR2 YYNGEE. There are 18 residues in the CDR3. CDR3 loop: CASSVALTGSLGGNEQFF. The CDR3 DNA reads as TGTGCCAGCAGCGTAGCTTTGACAGGGTCCCTTGGGGGGAATGAGCAGTTCTTC.

The rearrangement uses TRBV27 and TRBJ1-1; D gene uncertain. The CDR3 has 14 amino acids. Trimming pared 4 bases from V and 1 base from J, leaving 10 bases between. Germline CDR1 MNHEY, CDR2 SMNVEV (reference sequence). The DNA for the CDR3 is TGTGCCAGCAGTTCCTTTGTGAGGAACACTGAAGCTTTCTTT. Protein product: CASSSFVRNTEAFF.

This rearrangement joins TRBV6-5 to TRBJ1-3; D not resolved. The length of the CDR3 is 15 residues. Trimming removed 0 bases at V and 4 bases at J, with 10 bases between. Per germline, CDR1 MNHEY and CDR2 SVGAGI. CDR3 nucleotide sequence: TGTGCCAGCAGTTACTCGGCGGGTACCGGAAACACCATATATTTT. This gives the protein CASSYSAGTGNTIYF.

This sequence joins TRBV5-1 and TRBJ1-3; tentatively, D is TRBD1 (6 bases). The length of the CDR3 is 16 residues. From germline, CDR1 is SGHRS and CDR2 YFSETQ. The V end lost 4 bases, the J end lost 0 bases, and 14 bases lay between the germline ends. The CDR3 DNA reads TGCGCCAGCAGCCCCCATGCAGGGGTCTCTGGAAACACCATATATTTT. As protein: CASSPHAGVSGNTIYF.

The chain joins TRBV7-9 to TRBJ1-2; 7 bases fit TRBD1. After removal of 5 bases from V and 5 bases from J, the junction contained 5 bases not matched to a gene. CDR1 is SEHNR, CDR2 FQNEAQ, per germline (reference sequence). The CDR3 contains 13 residues. The CDR3 spells CASSQRQGYGYTF. The CDR3 DNA reads as TGTGCCAGCAGCCAAAGACAGGGATATGGCTACACCTTC.

This rearrangement joins TRBV6-1 to TRBJ2-7; 7 bases are a match to TRBD2. The CDR3 consists of 14 residues. From germline, CDR1 is MNHNS and CDR2 SASEGT. V was pared by 6 bases and J by 2 bases, with 7 bases of the junction left unmatched. The CDR3: CASRSSGTTYEQYF. In nucleotides, the CDR3 is TGTGCCAGCAGGTCTAGCGGTACCACCTACGAGCAGTACTTC.

This chain links TRBV29-1 with TRBJ2-1; D remains ambiguous. From germline, CDR1 is SQVTM and CDR2 ANQGSEA. V was pared by 7 bases and J by 4 bases, with 11 bases between. The length of the CDR3 is 12 residues. CDR3 in DNA: TGCAGCGCCCATCAACAGTACAATGAGCAGTTCTTC. Protein product: CSAHQQYNEQFF.

The gene calls are TRBV7-2 and TRBJ2-7, with 13 bases lining up with TRBD2. V was clipped by 5 bases and J by 4 bases; unmatched bases: 5. The CDR3 has 15 amino acids. CDR1 and CDR2 (germline): SGHTA, FQGNSA. The CDR3 region is CASSPRTSGSYEQYF. The CDR3 DNA sequence: TGTGCCAGCAGCCCCCGGACTAGCGGGAGTTACGAGCAGTACTTC.

In this sample, this clone turned up a few times. The chain combines TRBV4-1 with TRBJ1-2, with a tentative D call TRBD1 (6 bases). There are 14 residues in the CDR3. Germline CDR1 is MGHRA and CDR2 is YSYEKL. Trimming pared 5 bases from V and 2 bases from J, leaving 12 bases between. CDR3 in amino acids: CASSTGGQNYGYTF. CDR3 sequence (DNA): TGCGCCAGCAGCACGGGTGGACAGAACTATGGCTACACCTTC.

The genes are TRBV28 and TRBJ2-1; D not resolved. Between the trimmed V and J ends, which lost 3 bases and 5 bases, there was a span of 14 bases. CDR1 is MDHEN and CDR2 is SYDVKM in the germline V gene. CDR3 length: 15 amino acids. In DNA form, the CDR3 reads TGTGCCAGCAGTTTCCTGGGCCTCCGAGACAATGAGCAGTTCTTC. As protein: CASSFLGLRDNEQFF.

This chain joins TRBV6-5 and TRBJ2-3, with a possible D match to TRBD1 (7 bases). Trimming took off 7 bases at V and 11 bases at J, with 19 bases between the two ends. The length of the CDR3 is 13 residues. Per the germline V gene, CDR1 is MNHEY and CDR2 is SVGAGI. The CDR3 region is CASTPRAQGGQYF. The CDR3 bases are TGTGCCAGCACCCCCAGAGCTCAGGGGGGGCAGTATTTT.

This clone was seen only a few times. Written as DNA, the CDR3 is TGTGCCAGCAGTTCTATTGGGACAGGGATGGACACTGAAGCTTTCTTT. This gives the protein CASSSIGTGMDTEAFF. The V gene is TRBV6-5, the J gene TRBJ1-1; TRBD1 matches at 9 bases. The V gene end was trimmed by 4 bases and the J gene end by 3 bases; junction bases not matched to a gene: 9. CDR3 length: 16 amino acids. CDR1 and CDR2 from the germline V gene are MNHEY and SVGAGI.

This clone was observed a handful of times. This chain uses TRBV5-1 with TRBJ2-3, with TRBD2 as a possible D gene (5 bases). The CDR3 has 14 amino acids. The ends were cut back, 4 bases at V and 3 bases at J, with 12 bases in the middle. Germline V gene lookup returns CDR1 SGHRS and CDR2 YFSETQ. Here the CDR3 reads CASSMRARTDTQYF. Here the CDR3 DNA reads TGCGCCAGCAGCATGAGGGCCCGAACAGATACGCAGTATTTT.

This clone was detected only a few times. This chain uses TRBV5-5 with TRBJ1-2; D not certain. Between the trimmed V and J ends, which lost 0 bases and 4 bases, there was a span of 10 bases. Germline V gives CDR1 SGHKS, CDR2 YYEKEE (reference sequence). The CDR3 is 14 residues long. In nucleotides, the CDR3 is TGTGCCAGCAGCTTGGAAGCATCTGGCTATGGCTACACCTTC. Its protein product is CASSLEASGYGYTF.

The chain carries TRBV7-3 and TRBJ2-5, with D perhaps matching TRBD2 (5 bases). CDR3 length: 15 amino acids. V lost 2 bases and J 5 bases, leaving 15 bases between the germline ends. Germline lookup yields CDR1 SGHTA and CDR2 FQGTGA. This CDR3 reads CASSLYRSAAETQYF. The DNA for the CDR3 is TGTGCCAGCAGCTTATACCGCTCAGCGGCGGAGACCCAGTACTTC.

This clone showed up just a few times. J is TRBJ1-2 and V is TRBV4-2, with 7 bases identical to TRBD1. From germline, CDR1 is LGHNA and CDR2 YNFKEQ. V lost 1 base to trimming and J lost 8 bases; unmatched junction nucleotides: 10. The CDR3 contains 15 residues. The CDR3: CASSQGGGWLQGYTF. CDR3 in DNA: TGTGCCAGCAGCCAAGGAGGGGGCTGGCTTCAGGGCTACACCTTC.

This clone was seen only once. V is TRBV4-1 and J is TRBJ2-1; 14 bases are shared with TRBD2. The CDR3 is made up of 17 amino acids. Per germline, CDR1 MGHRA and CDR2 YSYEKL. V gave up 4 bases and J gave up 5 bases; unmatched junction bases: 7. The CDR3, as DNA: TGCGCCAGCAGCCGATCGAGACTAGCGGGGGGGCACAATGAGCAGTTCTTC. It yields the protein CASSRSRLAGGHNEQFF.

V usage is TRBV2 and J usage is TRBJ2-5; possible D gene TRBD2, 5 bases. Germline V gene data show CDR1 as SNHLY and CDR2 as FYNNEI. The CDR3 spans 15 residues. V dropped 1 base and J dropped 3 bases, with 12 bases sitting between them. CDR3 coding DNA: TGTGCCAGCAGTGAAGGCCAGACCGGGGAAGAGACCCAGTACTTC. Encoded protein: CASSEGQTGEETQYF.

This sequence joins TRBV10-3 and TRBJ2-2; the D gene is possibly TRBD1 (5 bases). Looked up from germline, CDR1 is ENHRY and CDR2 is SYGVKD. The CDR3 totals 13 residues. Deletions cut 2 bases from V and 7 bases from J, with 8 bases between. CDR3: CAISEDSFGELFF. CDR3 DNA sequence: TGTGCCATCAGTGAGGACAGTTTCGGGGAGCTGTTTTTT.

The chain is built from TRBV2 and TRBJ1-4; D ambiguous. This CDR3 region has 11 residues. Germline V lookup: CDR1 SNHLY, CDR2 FYNNEI. V was cut by 6 bases and J by 8 bases, with 7 bases left in between. CDR3 in amino acids: CASRTREKLFF. CDR3 nucleotides: TGTGCCAGCAGGACCAGGGAAAAACTGTTTTTT. The variable domain in full, completed from reference TRBV2 and TRBJ1-4, reads EPEVTQTPSHQVTQMGQEVILRCVPISNHLYFYWYRQILGQKVEFLVSFYNNEISEKSEIFDDQFSVERPDGSNFTLKIRSTKLEDSAMYFCASRTREKLFFGSGTQLSVL.

The chain links TRBV2 to TRBJ1-2; D call uncertain. CDR3 length equals 13 residues. CDR1 is SNHLY, CDR2 FYNNEI, per germline. Trimming left V 3 bases short and J 0 bases short, with 5 bases between. The CDR3 DNA is TGTGCCAGCAGTGACCTTCCTAACTATGGCTACACCTTC. Translated: CASSDLPNYGYTF.

CDR3 bases: TGCGCCAGCAGCGGCAGAAGAACAGATACGCAGTATTTT. Translated, it gives CASSGRRTDTQYF. The chain carries TRBV5-1 and TRBJ2-3; D is uncertain. Trimming took off 4 bases at V and 3 bases at J, with 9 bases between the two ends. The CDR3 runs to 13 residues. Germline CDR1 is SGHRS and CDR2 is YFSETQ.